What follows is one T cell receptor beta chain and its context. Assay used: immunoSEQ multiplex PCR; TCRdb lists only in-frame clones, some missing. The sample has 90,000 to 110,000 clones; roughly 89% are singletons. This specimen belongs to a study of control samples from healthy donors and cancer patients. Trimming removed 6 bases at V and 4 bases at J, with 15 bases between. The CDR3 runs 14 residues. The germline V gene encodes CDR1 SEHNR and CDR2 FQNEAQ (reference sequence). Sequencing was done on a sample of blood. This clonotype was obtained from a woman aged 50 to 60 in good health. V is TRBV7-9 and J is TRBJ1-2; D is unclear. CDR3 region: CASSRSSGPYGYTF. DNA for the CDR3: TGTGCCAGCAGTCGAAGTTCTGGCCCCTATGGCTACACCTTC.